This T cell receptor (beta chain) stems from a study of blood T cells in healthy people across ages. Alongside a J-beta primer mix, a sample-barcoded 5' primer served in a second PCR lasting about 7 to 11 cycles. At least 2.5 million CDR3-containing paired-end reads were obtained per sample. TCRdb reprocessed the 5' RACE reads via MiXCR and lists one record per CDR3 protein. The sample has under 2,000,000 distinct CDR3 sequences; roughly 49% are singletons. V lost 0 bases to trimming and J lost 7 bases, with 16 bases between them. The CDR3 has 15 residues. Germline CDR1 and CDR2: MNHEY and SMNVEV (reference sequence).

This clonotype was obtained from a woman in her forties in good health. The V call is TRBV27, the J call TRBJ2-7, with a weak D call TRBD1 (6 bases). Sequenced material: blood. CDR3 coding DNA: TGTGCCAGCAGTTTATCGCGAGACAGGTACAATGAGCAGTACTTC. It codes for CASSLSRDRYNEQYF.